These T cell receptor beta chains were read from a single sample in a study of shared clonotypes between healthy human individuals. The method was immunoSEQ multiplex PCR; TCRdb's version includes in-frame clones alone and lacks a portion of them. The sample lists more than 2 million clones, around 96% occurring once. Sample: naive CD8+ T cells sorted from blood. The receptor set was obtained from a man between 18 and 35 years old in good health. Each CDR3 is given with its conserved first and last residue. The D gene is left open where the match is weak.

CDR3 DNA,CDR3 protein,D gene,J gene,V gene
TGCGCCAGCAGCCAAAGTTACATGCAGTTCTTC,CASSQSYMQFF,.,TRBJ2-1,TRBV4-1
TGTGCCAGCAGATGGACAGGGGGCGGCCACGAGCAGTACTTC,CASRWTGGGHEQYF,TRBD1,TRBJ2-7,TRBV27
TGTGCTACTGAACAGGGGGCGGCCTACGAGCAGTACTTC,CATEQGAAYEQYF,TRBD1,TRBJ2-7,TRBV12-5
TGTGCCAGCAGCTTACGGTCCGGCCCCTACGAGCAGTACTTC,CASSLRSGPYEQYF,.,TRBJ2-7,TRBV7-4
TGCGCCAGCAGCCAAGGCAGGGGCGGCTATGGCTACACCTTC,CASSQGRGGYGYTF,.,TRBJ1-2,TRBV4-3
TGTGCCATCAGTGATCAGGGAATGCCCCTGAACTATGGCTACACCTTC,CAISDQGMPLNYGYTF,.,TRBJ1-2,TRBV10-3
TGTGCCAGCAGTGAAGCGTATGGGGGGACCCTCTACAATGAGCAGTTCTTC,CASSEAYGGTLYNEQFF,.,TRBJ2-1,TRBV2
TGTGCCAGCAGCCCTGGACAGGGATATACAGCTAACTATGGCTACACCTTC,CASSPGQGYTANYGYTF,TRBD1,TRBJ1-2,TRBV5-4
TGTGCCTGGAGTTCGACTAGCGGGAGACCCAATGAGCAGTTCTTC,CAWSSTSGRPNEQFF,TRBD2,TRBJ2-1,TRBV30
TGTGCCAGCAGCCTTGTGCGGGGCGGCACAGATACGCAGTATTTT,CASSLVRGGTDTQYF,.,TRBJ2-3,TRBV9
TGTGCCAGCACTTCACCGGCGGGTAATGAAAAACTGTTTTTT,CASTSPAGNEKLFF,.,TRBJ1-4,TRBV28
TGTGCCAGCAGCCACCCAGGGGAGCAGTACTTC,CASSHPGEQYF,.,TRBJ2-7,TRBV11-2
TGTGCCAGCAGCGCCAGTCTTCGGGAGCAGTTCTTC,CASSASLREQFF,.,TRBJ2-1,TRBV7-9
TGTGCCATCAGTGACCCGGACAGAATACCCCTCCACTTT,CAISDPDRIPLHF,.,TRBJ1-6,TRBV10-3
TGTGCCAGTCAAGCGGGGAACTCCTACGAGCAGTACTTC,CASQAGNSYEQYF,TRBD2,TRBJ2-7,TRBV6-5
TGTGCCAGTAGTATAGACCATCTAGCGGGGAGCTACGAGCAGTACTTC,CASSIDHLAGSYEQYF,TRBD2,TRBJ2-7,TRBV19
TGTGCCAGCAGTGAACATGGAGCTTTCTTT,CASSEHGAFF,.,TRBJ1-1,TRBV6-1
TGTGCCAGCAGTGGTTCCTCCTACGAGCAGTACTTC,CASSGSSYEQYF,.,TRBJ2-7,TRBV28
TGTGCCAGCAGTCCACTAGCGGGAGTGGGTAATGAGCAGTTCTTC,CASSPLAGVGNEQFF,TRBD2,TRBJ2-1,TRBV27
TGTGCCAGTTTACAGGGAAGCAACAATGAGCAGTTCTTC,CASLQGSNNEQFF,.,TRBJ2-1,TRBV6-4
TGTGCCAGCAGCCAATCACTAGATACCTCCTACGAGCAGTACTTC,CASSQSLDTSYEQYF,.,TRBJ2-7,TRBV14
TGTGCCAGCAGCTTTTCTCAGCCCCGCCAGGGGTTCTATGGCTACACCTTC,CASSFSQPRQGFYGYTF,.,TRBJ1-2,TRBV5-4
TGTGCCAGCAGTTTAAAGGGGGACTTCTACGAGCAGTACTTC,CASSLKGDFYEQYF,.,TRBJ2-7,TRBV27
TGCGCCAGCAGTGAAGTGAACACTGAAGCTTTCTTT,CASSEVNTEAFF,.,TRBJ1-1,TRBV10-2
TGTGCCATCAGTACTAGCGGGGGGGCCGCTTACGAGCAGTACTTC,CAISTSGGAAYEQYF,TRBD2,TRBJ2-7,TRBV10-3